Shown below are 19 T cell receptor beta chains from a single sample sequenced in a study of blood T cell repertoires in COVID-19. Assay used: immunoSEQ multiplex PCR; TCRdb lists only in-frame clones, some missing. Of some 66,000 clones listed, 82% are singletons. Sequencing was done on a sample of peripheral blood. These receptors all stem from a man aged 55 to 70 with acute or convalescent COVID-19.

In DNA, the CDR3 is TGTGCCAGTAGTATAGCCGGGGGGGTTCAGCCCCAGCATTTT. Protein sequence: CASSIAGGVQPQHF. The rearrangement joins TRBV19 to TRBJ1-5; a weak D match, TRBD1 (5 bases). This CDR3 region has 14 residues. Deletions cut 1 base from V and 6 bases from J, with 10 bases between. Germline values: CDR1 LNHDA, CDR2 SQIVND (reference sequence).

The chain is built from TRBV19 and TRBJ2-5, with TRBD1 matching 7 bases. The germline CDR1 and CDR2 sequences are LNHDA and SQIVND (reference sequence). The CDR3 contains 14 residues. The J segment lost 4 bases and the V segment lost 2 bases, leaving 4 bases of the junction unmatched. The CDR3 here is CASSITAGGETQYF. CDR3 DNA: TGTGCCAGTAGTATAACGGCAGGGGGAGAGACCCAGTACTTC.

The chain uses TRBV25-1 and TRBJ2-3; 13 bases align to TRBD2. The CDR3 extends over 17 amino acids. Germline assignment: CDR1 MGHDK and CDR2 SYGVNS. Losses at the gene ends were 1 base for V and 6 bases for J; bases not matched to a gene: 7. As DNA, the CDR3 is TGTGCCAGCAGTGAATCGACTAGCGGGGGGCTACGCGATACGCAGTATTTT. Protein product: CASSESTSGGLRDTQYF.

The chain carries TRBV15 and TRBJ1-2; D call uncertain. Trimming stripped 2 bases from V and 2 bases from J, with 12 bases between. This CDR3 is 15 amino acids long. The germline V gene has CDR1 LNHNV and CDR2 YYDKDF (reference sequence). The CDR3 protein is CATSRIRDGNYGYTF. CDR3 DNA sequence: TGTGCCACCAGCAGAATCCGAGACGGGAACTATGGCTACACCTTC.

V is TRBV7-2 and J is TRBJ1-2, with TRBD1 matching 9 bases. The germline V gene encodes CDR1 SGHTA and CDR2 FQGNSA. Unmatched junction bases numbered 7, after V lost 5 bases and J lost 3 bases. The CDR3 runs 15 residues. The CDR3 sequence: CASSVEQGADYGYTF. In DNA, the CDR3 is TGTGCCAGCAGCGTCGAACAGGGGGCAGACTATGGCTACACCTTC.

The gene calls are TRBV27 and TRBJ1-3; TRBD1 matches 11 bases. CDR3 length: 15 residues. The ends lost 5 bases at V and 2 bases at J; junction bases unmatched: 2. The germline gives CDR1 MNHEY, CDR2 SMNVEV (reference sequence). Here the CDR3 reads CASSVGQGAGNTIYF. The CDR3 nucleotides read TGTGCCAGCAGTGTGGGACAGGGGGCTGGAAACACCATATATTTT.

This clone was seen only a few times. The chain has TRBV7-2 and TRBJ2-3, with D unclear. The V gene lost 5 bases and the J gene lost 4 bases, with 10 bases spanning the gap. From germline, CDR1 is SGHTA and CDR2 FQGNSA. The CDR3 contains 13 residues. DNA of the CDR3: TGTGCCAGCAGCCCCCGCAGCGCAGATACGCAGTATTTT. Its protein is CASSPRSADTQYF.

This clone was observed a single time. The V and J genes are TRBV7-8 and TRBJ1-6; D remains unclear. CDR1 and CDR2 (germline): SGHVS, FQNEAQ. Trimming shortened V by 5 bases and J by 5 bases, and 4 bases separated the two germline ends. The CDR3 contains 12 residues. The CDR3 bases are TGTGCCAGCAGCCCTGATAATTCACCCCTCCACTTT. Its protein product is CASSPDNSPLHF.

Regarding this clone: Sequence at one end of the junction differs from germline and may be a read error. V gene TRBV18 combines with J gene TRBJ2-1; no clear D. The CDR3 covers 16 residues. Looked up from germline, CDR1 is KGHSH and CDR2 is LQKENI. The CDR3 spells CASSPHNPSSYNEQFF. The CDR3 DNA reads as TGTGCCAGCTCCCCACACAACCCTAGCTCCTACAATGAGCAGTTCTTC.

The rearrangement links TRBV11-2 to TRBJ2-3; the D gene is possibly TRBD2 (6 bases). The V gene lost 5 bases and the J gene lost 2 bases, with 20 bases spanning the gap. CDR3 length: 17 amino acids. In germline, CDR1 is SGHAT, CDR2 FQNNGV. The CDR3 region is CASSPHLPGVSTDTQYF. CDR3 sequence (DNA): TGTGCCAGCAGCCCTCACCTACCGGGGGTTTCCACAGATACGCAGTATTTT.

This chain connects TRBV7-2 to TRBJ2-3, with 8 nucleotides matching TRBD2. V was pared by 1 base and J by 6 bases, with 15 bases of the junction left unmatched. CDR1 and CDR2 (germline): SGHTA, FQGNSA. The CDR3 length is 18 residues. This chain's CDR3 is CASSLERWGLGGADTQYF. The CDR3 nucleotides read TGTGCCAGCAGCTTAGAAAGGTGGGGACTAGGAGGCGCGGATACGCAGTATTTT.

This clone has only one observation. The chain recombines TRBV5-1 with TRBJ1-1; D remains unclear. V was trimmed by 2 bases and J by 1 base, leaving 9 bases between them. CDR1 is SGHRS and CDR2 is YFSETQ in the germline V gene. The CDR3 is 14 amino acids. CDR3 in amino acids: CASSFSGKNTEAFF. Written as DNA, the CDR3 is TGCGCCAGCAGCTTCTCCGGTAAGAACACTGAAGCTTTCTTT.

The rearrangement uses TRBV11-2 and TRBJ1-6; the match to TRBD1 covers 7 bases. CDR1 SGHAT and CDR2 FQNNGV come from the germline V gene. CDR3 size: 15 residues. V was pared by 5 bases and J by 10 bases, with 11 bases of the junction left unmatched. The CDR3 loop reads CASSPDRVPVSPLHF. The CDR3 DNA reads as TGTGCCAGCAGCCCAGACAGGGTCCCGGTGTCACCCCTCCACTTT.

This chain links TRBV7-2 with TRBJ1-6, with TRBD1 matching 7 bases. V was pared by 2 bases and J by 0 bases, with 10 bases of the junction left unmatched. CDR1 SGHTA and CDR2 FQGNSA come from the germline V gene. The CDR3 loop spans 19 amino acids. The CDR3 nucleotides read TGTGCCAGCAGCTTATTGGAGGGGGCTCGAATCTCCTATAATTCACCCCTCCACTTT. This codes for CASSLLEGARISYNSPLHF.

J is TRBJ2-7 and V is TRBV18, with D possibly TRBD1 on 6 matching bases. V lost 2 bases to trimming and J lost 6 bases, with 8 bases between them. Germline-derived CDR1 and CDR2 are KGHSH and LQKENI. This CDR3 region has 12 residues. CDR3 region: CASSPAGAEQYV. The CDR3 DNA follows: TGTGCCAGCTCACCAGCAGGGGCCGAGCAGTACGTC.

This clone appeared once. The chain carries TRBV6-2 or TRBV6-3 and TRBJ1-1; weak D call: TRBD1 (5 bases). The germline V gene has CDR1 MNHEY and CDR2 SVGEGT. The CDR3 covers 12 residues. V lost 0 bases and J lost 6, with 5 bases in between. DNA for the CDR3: TGTGCCAGCAGTTACTCAGGGGCTGAAGCTTTCTTT. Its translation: CASSYSGAEAFF.

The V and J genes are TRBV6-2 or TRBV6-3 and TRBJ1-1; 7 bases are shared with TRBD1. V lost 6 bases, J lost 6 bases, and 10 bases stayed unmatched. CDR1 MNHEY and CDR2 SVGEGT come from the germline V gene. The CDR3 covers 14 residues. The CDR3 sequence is CASRPGTVGAEAFF. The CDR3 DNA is TGTGCCAGCAGGCCTGGGACAGTGGGCGCTGAAGCTTTCTTT.

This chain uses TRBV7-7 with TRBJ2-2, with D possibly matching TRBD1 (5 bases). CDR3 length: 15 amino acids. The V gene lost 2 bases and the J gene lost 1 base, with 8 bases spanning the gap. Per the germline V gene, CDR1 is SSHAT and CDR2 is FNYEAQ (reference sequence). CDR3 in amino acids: CASSLPGKNTGELFF. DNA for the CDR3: TGTGCCAGCAGCTTACCAGGGAAGAACACCGGGGAGCTGTTTTTT.

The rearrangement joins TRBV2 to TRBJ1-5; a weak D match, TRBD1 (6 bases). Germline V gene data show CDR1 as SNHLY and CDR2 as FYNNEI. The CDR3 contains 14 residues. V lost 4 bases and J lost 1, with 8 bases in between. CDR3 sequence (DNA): TGTGCCAGCAGTGTCGGACAGAGCAATCAGCCCCAGCATTTT. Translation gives CASSVGQSNQPQHF.